Listed here are 11 T cell receptor beta chains from one sample, sequenced in a study of cytomegalovirus exposure and HLA in healthy donors. Method: immunoSEQ multiplex PCR; TCRdb's copy keeps in-frame clones and lacks some. Counted here are more than 130,000 clones, almost 90% occurring once; the ten biggest clones make up about 7.9%. Sample: PBMCs. The receptor set was obtained from a woman between 18 and 29 years old in good health and CMV-seropositive.

The chain combines TRBV9 with TRBJ1-5; unclear D gene. The CDR3 has 13 residues. Trimming removed 3 bases at V and 4 bases at J, with 8 bases between. The V gene's germline CDR1 is SGDLS and CDR2 YYNGEE. As DNA, the CDR3 is TGTGCCAGCAGCGCGTCAGTGAATCAGCCCCAGCATTTT. Its protein product is CASSASVNQPQHF.

The chain carries TRBV6-5 and TRBJ1-1, with 10 bases fitting TRBD1. CDR1 and CDR2 from the germline V gene are MNHEY and SVGAGI. The J segment lost 0 bases and the V segment lost 2 bases, leaving 0 bases of the junction unmatched. The CDR3 contains 15 residues. This CDR3 reads CASSYDRGLNTEAFF. CDR3 nucleotide sequence: TGTGCCAGCAGTTACGACAGGGGGCTGAACACTGAAGCTTTCTTT.

This clone was seen only a few times. This chain uses TRBV6-1 with TRBJ1-2, with D unresolved. The CDR3 consists of 13 residues. Trimming cost V 2 bases and J 4 bases, with 8 bases left between them. CDR1 is MNHNS and CDR2 is SASEGT in the germline V gene. The CDR3 spells CASSEHSIYGYTF. The CDR3 nucleotides are TGTGCCAGCAGTGAACACAGTATCTATGGCTACACCTTC.

This chain uses TRBV7-9 with TRBJ2-2; the D gene is possibly TRBD2 (5 bases). This CDR3 has 15 residues. Deletions cut 5 bases from V and 1 base from J, with 11 bases between. CDR1 and CDR2 from the germline V gene are SEHNR and FQNEAQ (reference sequence). CDR3 sequence reads: CASSPDGLNTGELFF. CDR3 nucleotide sequence: TGTGCCAGCAGCCCGGACGGACTGAACACCGGGGAGCTGTTTTTT.

The genes are TRBV7-9 and TRBJ1-3, with 8 bases identical to TRBD1. Per the germline V gene, CDR1 is SEHNR and CDR2 is FQNEAQ (reference sequence). V lost 10 bases and J lost 2; bases outside the gene matches: 22. The CDR3 consists of 19 residues. The DNA of the CDR3 is TGTGCCATCCCGGCGGACAGGGAACGCACTATTGGCCCTGGAAACACCATATATTTT. It yields the protein CAIPADRERTIGPGNTIYF.

The rearrangement joins TRBV4-1 to TRBJ1-5; D is uncertain. The germline V gene has CDR1 MGHRA and CDR2 YSYEKL. This CDR3 spans 18 amino acids. V gave up 0 bases and J gave up 1 base, with 16 bases separating them. As DNA, the CDR3 is TGCGCCAGCAGCCAAGATTGGATCCGGACTGCGAGCAATCAGCCCCAGCATTTT. The encoded protein is CASSQDWIRTASNQPQHF.

The chain joins TRBV5-1 to TRBJ2-1; no reliable D call. The CDR3 sequence is 13 residues long. With 0 bases removed from V and 7 bases from J, the gap between germline ends came to 8 bases. Germline V gene sequence: CDR1 SGHRS, CDR2 YFSETQ. The CDR3 protein is CASSLGQRNEQFF. In DNA form, the CDR3 reads TGCGCCAGCAGCTTGGGGCAGAGGAATGAGCAGTTCTTC.

The CDR3 spells CATSRRGTDEQYF. The CDR3 bases are TGTGCCACCAGCAGGAGGGGGACCGACGAGCAGTACTTC. The gene calls are TRBV15 and TRBJ2-7; possible D gene TRBD1, 6 bases. CDR1 is LNHNV and CDR2 is YYDKDF in the germline V gene (reference sequence). V dropped 3 bases and J dropped 5 bases, with 11 bases sitting between them. The CDR3 spans 13 residues.

This clone was counted a few times. This sequence joins TRBV7-3 and TRBJ2-7; 11 nucleotides line up with TRBD2. The germline V gene has CDR1 SGHTA and CDR2 FQGTGA. V trimming: 6 bases; J trimming: 3 bases; junction bases outside the gene matches: 1. The CDR3 covers 13 residues. Here the CDR3 reads CASRGTSGYEQYF. CDR3 DNA: TGTGCCAGCAGGGGGACTAGCGGCTACGAGCAGTACTTC.

The chain combines TRBV15 with TRBJ2-3, with TRBD1 as a possible D gene (5 bases). With 0 bases removed from V and 4 bases from J, the gap between germline ends came to 17 bases. In germline, CDR1 is LNHNV, CDR2 YYDKDF (reference sequence). The CDR3 contains 17 residues. Here the CDR3 reads CATSRELPRAGSDTQYF. CDR3 nucleotide sequence: TGTGCCACCAGCAGAGAACTCCCCAGGGCCGGTTCAGATACGCAGTATTTT.

This sequence joins TRBV13 and TRBJ2-7, with 9 bases lining up with TRBD2. V trimming: 0 bases; J trimming: 1 base; junction bases outside the gene matches: 1. CDR1 and CDR2 from the germline V gene are PRHDT and FYEKMQ (reference sequence). This CDR3 has 15 amino acids. CDR3 in amino acids: CASSLGLAGSYEQYF. DNA of the CDR3: TGTGCCAGCAGCTTAGGACTAGCGGGTTCCTACGAGCAGTACTTC.